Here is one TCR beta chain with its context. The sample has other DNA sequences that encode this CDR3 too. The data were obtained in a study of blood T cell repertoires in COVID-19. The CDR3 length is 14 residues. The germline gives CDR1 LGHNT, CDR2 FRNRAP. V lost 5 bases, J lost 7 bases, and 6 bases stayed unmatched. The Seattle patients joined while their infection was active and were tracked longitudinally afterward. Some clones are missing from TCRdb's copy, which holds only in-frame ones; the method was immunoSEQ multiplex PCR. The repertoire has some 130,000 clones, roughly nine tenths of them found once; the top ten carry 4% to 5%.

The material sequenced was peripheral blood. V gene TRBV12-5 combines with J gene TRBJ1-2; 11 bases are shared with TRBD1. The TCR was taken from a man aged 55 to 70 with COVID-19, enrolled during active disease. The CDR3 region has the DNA TGTGCTAGTGGTCTCGGACAGGGGGCTGGTGGCTACACCTTC. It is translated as CASGLGQGAGGYTF.